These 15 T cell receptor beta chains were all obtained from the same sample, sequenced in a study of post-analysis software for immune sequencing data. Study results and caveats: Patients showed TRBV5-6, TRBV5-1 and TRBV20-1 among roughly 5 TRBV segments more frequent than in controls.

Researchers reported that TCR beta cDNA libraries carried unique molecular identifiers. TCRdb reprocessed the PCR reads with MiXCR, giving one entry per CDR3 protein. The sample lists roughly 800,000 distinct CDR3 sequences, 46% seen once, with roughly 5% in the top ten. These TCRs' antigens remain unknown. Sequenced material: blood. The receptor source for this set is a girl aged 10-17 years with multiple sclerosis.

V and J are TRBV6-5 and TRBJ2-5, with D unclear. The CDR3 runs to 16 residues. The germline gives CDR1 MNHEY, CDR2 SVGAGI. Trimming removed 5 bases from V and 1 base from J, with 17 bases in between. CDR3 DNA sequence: TGTGCCAGCAGTCCTTTACGACTTACCTTCCAAGAGACCCAGTACTTC. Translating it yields CASSPLRLTFQETQYF.

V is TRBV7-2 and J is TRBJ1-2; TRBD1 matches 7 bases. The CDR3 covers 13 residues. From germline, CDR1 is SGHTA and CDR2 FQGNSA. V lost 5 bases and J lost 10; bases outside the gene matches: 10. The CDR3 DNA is TGTGCCAGCAGCCCGACAGGGCCTCGGGACTACACCTTC. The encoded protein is CASSPTGPRDYTF. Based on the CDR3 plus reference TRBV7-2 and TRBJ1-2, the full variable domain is GAGVSQSPSNKVTEKGKDVELRCDPISGHTALYWYRQSLGQGLEFLIYFQGNSAPDKSGLPSDRFSAERTGGSVSTLTIQRTQQEDSAVYLCASSPTGPRDYTFGSGTRLTVV.

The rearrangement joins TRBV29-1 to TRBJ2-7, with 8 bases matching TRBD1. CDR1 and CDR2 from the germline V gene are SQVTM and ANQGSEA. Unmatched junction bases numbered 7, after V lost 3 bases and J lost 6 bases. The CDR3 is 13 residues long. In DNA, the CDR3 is TGCAGCGTTGACAGGACAGGGCGGGGCGAGCAGTACTTC. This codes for CSVDRTGRGEQYF.

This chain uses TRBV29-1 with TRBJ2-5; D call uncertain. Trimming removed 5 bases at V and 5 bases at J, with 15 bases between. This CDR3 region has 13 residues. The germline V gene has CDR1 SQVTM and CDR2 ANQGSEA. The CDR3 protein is CSVSPRLAETQYF. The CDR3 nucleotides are TGCAGCGTTAGTCCCCGGTTGGCGGAGACCCAGTACTTC.

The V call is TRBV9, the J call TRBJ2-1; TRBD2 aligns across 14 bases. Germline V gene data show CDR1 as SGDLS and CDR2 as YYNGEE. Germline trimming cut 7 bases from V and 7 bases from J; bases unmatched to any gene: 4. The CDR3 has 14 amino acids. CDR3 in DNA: TGTGCCAGCGGGACTAGCGGGAGTGCGAATGAGCAGTTCTTC. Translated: CASGTSGSANEQFF.

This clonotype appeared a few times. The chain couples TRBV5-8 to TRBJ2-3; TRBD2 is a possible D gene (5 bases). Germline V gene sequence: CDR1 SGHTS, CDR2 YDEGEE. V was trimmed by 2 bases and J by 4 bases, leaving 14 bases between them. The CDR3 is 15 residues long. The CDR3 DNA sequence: TGTGCCAGCAGCTTCGGCGTCCCGGAGGCAGATACGCAGTATTTT. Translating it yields CASSFGVPEADTQYF.

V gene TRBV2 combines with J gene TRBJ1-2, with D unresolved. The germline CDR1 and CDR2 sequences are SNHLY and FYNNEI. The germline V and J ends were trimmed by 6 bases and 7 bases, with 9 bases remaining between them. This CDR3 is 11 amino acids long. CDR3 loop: CASSDYTGYTF. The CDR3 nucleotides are TGTGCCAGCAGCGACTATACTGGCTACACCTTC.

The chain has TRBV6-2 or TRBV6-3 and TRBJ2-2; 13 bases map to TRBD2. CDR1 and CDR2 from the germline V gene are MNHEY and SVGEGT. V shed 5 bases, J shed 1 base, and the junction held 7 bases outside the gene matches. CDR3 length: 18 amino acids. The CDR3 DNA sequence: TGTGCCAGCAGTACAGGACTAGCGGGAGTGGGGAACACCGGGGAGCTGTTTTTT. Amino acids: CASSTGLAGVGNTGELFF.

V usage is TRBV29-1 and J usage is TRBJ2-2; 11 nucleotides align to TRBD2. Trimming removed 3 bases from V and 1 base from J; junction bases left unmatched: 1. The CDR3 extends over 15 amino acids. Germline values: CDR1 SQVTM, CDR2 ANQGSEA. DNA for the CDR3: TGCAGCGTTGAGGGGACTAGCGGGAACACCGGGGAGCTGTTTTTT. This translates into CSVEGTSGNTGELFF.

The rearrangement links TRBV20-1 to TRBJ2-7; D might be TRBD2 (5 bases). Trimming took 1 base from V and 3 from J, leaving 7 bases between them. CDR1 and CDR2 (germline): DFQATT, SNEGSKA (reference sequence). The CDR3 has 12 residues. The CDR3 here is CSARVSGYEQYF. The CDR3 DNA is TGCAGTGCTAGAGTGAGCGGCTACGAGCAGTACTTC.

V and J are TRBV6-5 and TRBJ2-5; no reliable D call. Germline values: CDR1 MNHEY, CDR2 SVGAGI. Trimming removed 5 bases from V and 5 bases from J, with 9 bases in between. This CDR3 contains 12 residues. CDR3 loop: CASSDVRETQYF. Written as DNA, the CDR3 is TGTGCCAGCAGTGACGTCAGGGAGACCCAGTACTTC.

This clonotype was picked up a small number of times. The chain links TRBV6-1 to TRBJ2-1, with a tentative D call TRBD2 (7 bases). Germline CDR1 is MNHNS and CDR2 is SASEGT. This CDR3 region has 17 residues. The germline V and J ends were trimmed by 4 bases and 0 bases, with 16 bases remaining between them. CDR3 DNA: TGTGCCAGCAGTGGGGGGCCCGCGGGAGCCTCCTACAATGAGCAGTTCTTC. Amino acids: CASSGGPAGASYNEQFF.

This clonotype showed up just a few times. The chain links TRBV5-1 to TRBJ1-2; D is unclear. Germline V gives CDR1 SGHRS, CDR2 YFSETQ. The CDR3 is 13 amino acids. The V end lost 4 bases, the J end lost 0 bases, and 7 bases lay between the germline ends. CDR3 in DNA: TGCGCCAGCAGCAACAGCTCTAACTATGGCTACACCTTC. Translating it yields CASSNSSNYGYTF.

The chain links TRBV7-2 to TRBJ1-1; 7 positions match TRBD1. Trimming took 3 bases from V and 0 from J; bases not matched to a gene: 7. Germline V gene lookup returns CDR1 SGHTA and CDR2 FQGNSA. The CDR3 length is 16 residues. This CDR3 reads CASSLRGQMMNTEAFF. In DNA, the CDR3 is TGTGCCAGCAGCTTGAGGGGACAGATGATGAACACTGAAGCTTTCTTT.

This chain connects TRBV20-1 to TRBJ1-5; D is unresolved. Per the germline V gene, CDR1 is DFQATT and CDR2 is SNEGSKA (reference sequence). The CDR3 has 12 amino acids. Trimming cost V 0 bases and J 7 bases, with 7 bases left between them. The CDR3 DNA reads TGCAGTGCTAGAGACGGGCCCCAGCCCCAGCATTTT. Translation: CSARDGPQPQHF.